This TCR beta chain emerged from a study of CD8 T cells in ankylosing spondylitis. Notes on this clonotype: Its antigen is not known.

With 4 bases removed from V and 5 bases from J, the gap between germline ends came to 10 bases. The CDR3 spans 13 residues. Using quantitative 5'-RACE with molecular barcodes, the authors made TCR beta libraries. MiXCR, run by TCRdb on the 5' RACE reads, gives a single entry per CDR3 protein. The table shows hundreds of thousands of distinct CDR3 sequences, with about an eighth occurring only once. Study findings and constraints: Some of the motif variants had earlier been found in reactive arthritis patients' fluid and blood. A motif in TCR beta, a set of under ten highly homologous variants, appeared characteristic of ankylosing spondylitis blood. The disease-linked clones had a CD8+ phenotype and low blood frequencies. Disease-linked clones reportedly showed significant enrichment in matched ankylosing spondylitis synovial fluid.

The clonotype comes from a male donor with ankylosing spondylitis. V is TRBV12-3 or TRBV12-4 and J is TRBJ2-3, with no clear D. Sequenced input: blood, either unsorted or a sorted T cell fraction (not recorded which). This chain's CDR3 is CASSSGDRDTQYF. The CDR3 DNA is TGTGCCAGCAGTTCTGGGGATAGAGATACGCAGTATTTT.